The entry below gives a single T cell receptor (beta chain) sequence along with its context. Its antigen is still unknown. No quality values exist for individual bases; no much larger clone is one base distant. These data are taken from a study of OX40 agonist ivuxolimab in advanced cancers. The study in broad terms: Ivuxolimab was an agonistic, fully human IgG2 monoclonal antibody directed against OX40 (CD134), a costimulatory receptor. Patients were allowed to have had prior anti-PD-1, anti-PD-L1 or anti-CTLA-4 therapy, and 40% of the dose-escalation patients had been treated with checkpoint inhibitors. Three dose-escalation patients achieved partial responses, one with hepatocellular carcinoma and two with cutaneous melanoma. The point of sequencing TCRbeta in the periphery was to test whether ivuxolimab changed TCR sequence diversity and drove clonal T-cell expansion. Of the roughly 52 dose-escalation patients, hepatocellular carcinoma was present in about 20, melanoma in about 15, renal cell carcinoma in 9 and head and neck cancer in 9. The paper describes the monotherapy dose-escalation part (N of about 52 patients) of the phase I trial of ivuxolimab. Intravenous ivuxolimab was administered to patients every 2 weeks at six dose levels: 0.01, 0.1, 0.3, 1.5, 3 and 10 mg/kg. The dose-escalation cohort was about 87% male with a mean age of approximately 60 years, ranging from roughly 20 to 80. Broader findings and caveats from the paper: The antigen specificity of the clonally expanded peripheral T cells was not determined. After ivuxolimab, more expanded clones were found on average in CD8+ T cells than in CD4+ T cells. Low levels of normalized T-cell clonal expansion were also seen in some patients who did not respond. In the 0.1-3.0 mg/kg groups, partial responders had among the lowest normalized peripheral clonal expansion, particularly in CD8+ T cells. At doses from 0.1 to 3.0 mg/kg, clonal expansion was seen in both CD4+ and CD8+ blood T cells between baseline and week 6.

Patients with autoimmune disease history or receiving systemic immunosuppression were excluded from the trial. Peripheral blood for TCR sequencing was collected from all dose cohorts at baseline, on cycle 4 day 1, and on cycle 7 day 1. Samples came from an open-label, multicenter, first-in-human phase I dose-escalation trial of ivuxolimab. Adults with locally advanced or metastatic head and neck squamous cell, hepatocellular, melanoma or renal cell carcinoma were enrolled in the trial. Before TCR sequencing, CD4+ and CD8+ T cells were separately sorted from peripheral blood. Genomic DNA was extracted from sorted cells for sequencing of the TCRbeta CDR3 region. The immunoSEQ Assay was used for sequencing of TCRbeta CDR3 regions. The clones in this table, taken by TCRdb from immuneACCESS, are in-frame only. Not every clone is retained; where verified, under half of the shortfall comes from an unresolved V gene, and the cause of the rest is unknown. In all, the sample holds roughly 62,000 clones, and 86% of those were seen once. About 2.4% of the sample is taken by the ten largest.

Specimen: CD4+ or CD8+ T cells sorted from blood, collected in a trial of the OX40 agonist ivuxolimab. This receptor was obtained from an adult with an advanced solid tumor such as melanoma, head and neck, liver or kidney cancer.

The sequenced DNA: TGTGCCAGCAGCTTTAGACAGGGGAGCACTGAAGCTTTCTTT. This codes for CASSFRQGSTEAFF. The sequence links TRBV5-6 to TRBJ1-1; 8 central bases correspond to TRBD1. Sequences SGHDT (CDR1) and YYEEEE (CDR2) are obtained from the germline V gene. V trim: 2 bases; J trim: 4 bases; unmatched bases: 4. Including the terminal cysteine and phenylalanine, the CDR3 comprises 14 residues. The only DNA kept is the CDR3, 42 bases in frame from the first base.